This T cell receptor (beta chain) stems from a study of post-analysis software for immune sequencing data. The study's findings and limits: Five TRBV segments (TRBV5-6, TRBV5-1 and TRBV20-1 among them) occurred more frequently in patients than in controls. Clustering by F measure revealed strong co-clustering among samples prepared together in one batch. The study found significantly lower normalized Chao1 diversity in multiple sclerosis patients than in controls.

Built from TCR beta cDNA, the libraries had unique molecular identifiers in them. TCRdb reprocessed the PCR reads with MiXCR, giving one entry per CDR3 protein. The profile covers over 300,000 distinct CDR3 sequences, with roughly 38% appearing a single time and roughly 12% taken by the ten largest. The CDR3 has 16 residues. Germline CDR1 reads ENHRY; CDR2 reads SYGVKD. V lost 6 bases to trimming and J lost 2 bases; unmatched junction nucleotides: 11. Only a few counts were recorded for this clonotype. Its antigen is as yet unknown. The clonotype comes from a girl between 5 and 17 years old with multiple sclerosis. The material sequenced was blood. The chain is built from TRBV10-3 and TRBJ2-3; 7 nucleotides align to TRBD1. CDR3 DNA sequence: TGTGCCATCAGCGAGGGACAGCTACTGATCACAGATACGCAGTATTTT. Amino acids: CAISEGQLLITDTQYF.